These T cell receptor beta chains were read from a single sample in a study of blood T cell repertoires in COVID-19. This table comes from immunoSEQ multiplex PCR, and its TCRdb copy is limited to in-frame clones, with some not included. The sample shows about 50,000 clones, about 90% of them seen only once. Source material: peripheral blood. The receptors come from a human donor in a cohort sampled during active COVID-19. Each CDR3 is given with its conserved first and last residue. The order of the fields is J gene, D gene, clone size, V gene, CDR3 DNA, CDR3 protein. A D gene is named only where the DNA matches it firmly. Clone size appears in some rows only: once, few, many, or a class for an expanded clone.

>TRBJ1-2|TRBD1|-|TRBV10-3
TGTGCCATCAGATCCCCGGGACAGGGGTTCTATGGCTACACCTTC
CAIRSPGQGFYGYTF
>TRBJ1-2|-|-|TRBV30
TGTGCCTGGAGTGTTGTCAGGGTGTATGGCTACACCTTC
CAWSVVRVYGYTF
>TRBJ1-6|TRBD1|-|TRBV2
TGTGCCAGCGTACAAGGGACAGAGGATTCACCCCTCCACTTT
CASVQGTEDSPLHF
>TRBJ2-2|-|-|TRBV4-1
TGCGCCAGCAGCCAAGTTTTACAGAACACCGGGGAGCTGTTTTTT
CASSQVLQNTGELFF
>TRBJ2-4|TRBD2|-|TRBV28
TGTGCCAGCAGTTTGCATGGGACTAGCGGGCGAACCCAAAACATTCAGTACTTC
CASSLHGTSGRTQNIQYF
>TRBJ2-2|-|few|TRBV5-6
TGTGCCAGCAGCTACAGGGCCGGGGAGCTGTTTTTT
CASSYRAGELFF
>TRBJ2-1|TRBD1|-|TRBV6-6
TGTGCCAGCAGTTTGGACAGGGGGGGCAATGAGCAGTTCTTC
CASSLDRGGNEQFF
>TRBJ2-7|TRBD2|-|TRBV27
TGTGCCAGCAGTCCCCTTCGGGAGGACTTAACCTACGAGCAGTACTTC
CASSPLREDLTYEQYF
>TRBJ1-2|-|-|TRBV9
TGTGCCAGCAGCGGTGGGGCTCTATGGGGCTACACCTTC
CASSGGALWGYTF
>TRBJ2-5|-|-|TRBV12-3/TRBV12-4
TGTGCCAGCAGTTTCGGAGAGACCCAGTACTTC
CASSFGETQYF
>TRBJ1-1|-|once|TRBV19
TGTGCCAGTAGTATTGAGGTCATAGGTGAAGCTTTCTTT
CASSIEVIGEAFF
>TRBJ2-2|-|few|TRBV7-6
TGTGCCAGCAGTCCGGGGGTGGGACAGAGAATATACGGGGAGCTGTTTTTT
CASSPGVGQRIYGELFF
>TRBJ2-2|-|-|TRBV5-1
TGCGCCAGCAGCTTGACCCAGGAACCTGAGCTGTTTTTT
CASSLTQEPELFF
>TRBJ2-5|-|-|TRBV12-3/TRBV12-4
TGTGCCAGCAGTACCCGCGGGACCCAGTACTTC
CASSTRGTQYF
>TRBJ2-3|-|-|TRBV30
TGTGCCTGGAGTTCAGTAGATACGCAGTATTTT
CAWSSVDTQYF
>TRBJ1-5|-|-|TRBV6-5
TGTGCCAGTTCCCCCGGACAGAATAGCAATCAGCCCCAGCATTTT
CASSPGQNSNQPQHF
>TRBJ1-5|-|-|TRBV6-5
TGTGCCAGCAGCGTAACAGGCACCGTCAATCAGCCCCAGCATTTT
CASSVTGTVNQPQHF
>TRBJ2-5|-|once|TRBV11-2
TGTGCCAGCAGCTTCGGAGACAGGCGAAAACCACAAGAGACCCAGTACTTC
CASSFGDRRKPQETQYF
>TRBJ2-3|TRBD2|-|TRBV5-4
TGTGCCAGCAGCCCCCTCCGGACTAGCGGGATGTTGGCAGATACGCAGTATTTT
CASSPLRTSGMLADTQYF
>TRBJ2-3|TRBD2|-|TRBV6-2/TRBV6-3
TGTGCCAGCAGTAACCGAGCGGGGGTGGGTACAGATACGCAGTATTTT
CASSNRAGVGTDTQYF
>TRBJ2-1|-|-|TRBV4-3
TGCGCCAGCAGCCAAGGTCCCGGGTCCCGGTCGTTCTTC
CASSQGPGSRSFF
>TRBJ2-5|-|-|TRBV6-5
TGTGCCAGCAGTTACGGGACTCACCAAGAGACCCAGTACTTC
CASSYGTHQETQYF
>TRBJ2-1|-|-|TRBV11-1
TGTGCCAGCAGTCCAGGCGGGATGGGTGAGCAGTTCTTC
CASSPGGMGEQFF
>TRBJ2-7|TRBD2|few|TRBV20-1
TGCAGTGCTAAGGGAGGGCACGAGCAGTACTTC
CSAKGGHEQYF
>TRBJ2-2|-|once|TRBV18
TGTGCCAGCTCACCCTTACCCGGACAGAACACCGGGGAGCTGTTTTTT
CASSPLPGQNTGELFF
>TRBJ1-2|-|-|TRBV5-6
TGTGCCAGCAGCTTAGAGGGCCTCAACTATGGCTACACCTTC
CASSLEGLNYGYTF
>TRBJ2-5|-|-|TRBV24-1
TGTGCCACCAGTGATTTGGGAGGCAGGGGGGAAGAGACCCAGTACTTC
CATSDLGGRGEETQYF